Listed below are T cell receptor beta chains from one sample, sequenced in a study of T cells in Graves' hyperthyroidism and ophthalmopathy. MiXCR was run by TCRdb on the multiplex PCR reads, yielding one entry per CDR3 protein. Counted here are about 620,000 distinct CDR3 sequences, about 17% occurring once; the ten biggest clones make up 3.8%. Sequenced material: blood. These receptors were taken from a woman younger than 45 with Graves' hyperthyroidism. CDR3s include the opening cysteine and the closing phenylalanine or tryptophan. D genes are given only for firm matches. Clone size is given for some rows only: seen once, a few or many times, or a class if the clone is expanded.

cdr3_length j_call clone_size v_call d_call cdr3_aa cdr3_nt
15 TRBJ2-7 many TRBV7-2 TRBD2 CASSLRSLAGHEQYF TGTGCCAGCAGCTTAAGGTCCCTAGCGGGTCACGAGCAGTACTTC
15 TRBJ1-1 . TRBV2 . CASRSEQGFGTEAFF TGTGCCAGCAGGTCGGAACAGGGTTTTGGGACTGAAGCTTTCTTT
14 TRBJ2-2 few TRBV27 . CASSITRDTGELFF TGTGCCAGCAGTATTACTAGGGACACCGGGGAGCTGTTTTTT
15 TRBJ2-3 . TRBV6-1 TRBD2 CASVILAGETDTQYF TGTGCCAGCGTCATACTAGCGGGAGAAACAGATACGCAGTATTTT
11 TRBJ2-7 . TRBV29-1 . CSVEEKYEQYF TGCAGCGTTGAAGAGAAATACGAGCAGTACTTC
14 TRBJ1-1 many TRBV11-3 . CASTPGRSNTEAFF TGTGCCAGCACCCCCGGACGGTCGAACACTGAAGCTTTCTTT
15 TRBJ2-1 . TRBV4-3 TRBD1 CASSPDRGFGNEQFF TGCGCCAGCAGCCCGGACAGGGGATTCGGCAATGAGCAGTTCTTC
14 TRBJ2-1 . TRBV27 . CASSLSGLSNEQFF TGTGCCAGCAGTTTATCCGGACTTTCCAATGAGCAGTTCTTC
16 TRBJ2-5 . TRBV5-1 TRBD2 CASSDRLAAYQETQYF TGCGCCAGCAGCGATCGACTAGCGGCTTACCAAGAGACCCAGTACTTC
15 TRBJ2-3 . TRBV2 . CASSDTGGGTDTQYF TGTGCCAGCAGTGATACAGGGGGGGGCACAGATACGCAGTATTTT
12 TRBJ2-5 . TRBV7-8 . CASSQGFETQYF TGCGCCAGCAGCCAAGGATTCGAGACCCAGTACTTC
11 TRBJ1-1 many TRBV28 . CASLRGDEAFF TGTGCCAGCCTTAGGGGAGATGAAGCTTTCTTT
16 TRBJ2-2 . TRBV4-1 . CASSHPADITTGELFF TGCGCCAGCAGCCACCCCGCTGACATTACCACCGGGGAGCTGTTTTTT
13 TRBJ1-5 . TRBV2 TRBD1 CASKWDRNQPQHF TGTGCCAGCAAGTGGGACAGAAATCAGCCCCAGCATTTT
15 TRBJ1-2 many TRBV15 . CATSRDNQGTYGYTF TGTGCCACCAGCAGAGATAACCAGGGAACCTATGGCTACACCTTC
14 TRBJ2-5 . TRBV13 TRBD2 CASSARSGKETQYF TGTGCCAGCAGCGCACGTAGCGGGAAAGAGACCCAGTACTTC
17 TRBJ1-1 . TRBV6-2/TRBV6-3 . CASSYALGDRLNTEAFF TGTGCCAGCAGTTATGCCCTTGGCGACAGGTTAAACACTGAAGCTTTCTTT